This is a list of T cell receptor beta chains from one sample in a study of blood T cell repertoires in COVID-19. Sequencing used immunoSEQ multiplex PCR; TCRdb keeps in-frame clones, though not all of them. Of some 250,000 clones listed, 84% are singletons. The sample taken for sequencing was peripheral blood. These receptors came from a man in his 60s with acute or convalescent COVID-19. CDR3s include the opening cysteine and the closing phenylalanine or tryptophan. The order of the fields is V gene, J gene, clone size, D gene, CDR3 protein, CDR3 DNA. The D gene is left open where the match is weak. Clone size is shown for a subset of rows, as once, few, many or a class of expanded clone.

v_gene: TRBV28
j_gene: TRBJ2-7
abundance: NA
d_gene: NA
CDR3aa: CASSPNKHRYDGSRPYEQYF
CDR3nt: TGTGCCAGCAGCCCGAACAAGCACCGTTATGACGGGAGTAGACCCTACGAGCAGTACTTC

v_gene: TRBV10-2
j_gene: TRBJ2-3
abundance: once
d_gene: NA
CDR3aa: CASSAIRGATDTQYF
CDR3nt: TGCGCCAGCAGTGCTATTAGGGGTGCCACAGATACGCAGTATTTT

v_gene: TRBV7-9
j_gene: TRBJ1-1
abundance: NA
d_gene: TRBD1
CDR3aa: CASSPIGQGAMNTEAFF
CDR3nt: TGTGCCAGCAGCCCAATAGGACAGGGGGCAATGAACACTGAAGCTTTCTTT

v_gene: TRBV6-6
j_gene: TRBJ1-1
abundance: NA
d_gene: NA
CDR3aa: CASSYTDSLNTEAFF
CDR3nt: TGTGCCAGCAGTTACACCGACAGTTTGAACACTGAAGCTTTCTTT

v_gene: TRBV30
j_gene: TRBJ1-3
abundance: few
d_gene: NA
CDR3aa: CAWSAPGAAGNTIYF
CDR3nt: TGTGCCTGGAGTGCCCCAGGGGCTGCTGGAAACACCATATATTTT

v_gene: TRBV20-1
j_gene: TRBJ1-1
abundance: NA
d_gene: NA
CDR3aa: CSASGVAAVEAFF
CDR3nt: TGCAGTGCTAGTGGTGTAGCGGCGGTTGAAGCTTTCTTT

v_gene: TRBV9
j_gene: TRBJ1-4
abundance: NA
d_gene: NA
CDR3aa: CASSALTGRDEKLFF
CDR3nt: TGTGCCAGCAGCGCCCTCACAGGGAGGGATGAAAAACTGTTTTTT

v_gene: TRBV2
j_gene: TRBJ2-3
abundance: NA
d_gene: TRBD2
CDR3aa: CASRLAGPTDTQYF
CDR3nt: TGTGCCAGTAGACTAGCGGGGCCCACAGATACGCAGTATTTT

v_gene: TRBV5-1
j_gene: TRBJ2-3
abundance: NA
d_gene: NA
CDR3aa: CASRLGGGTDTQYF
CDR3nt: TGCGCCAGCAGGTTAGGAGGGGGCACAGATACGCAGTATTTT

v_gene: TRBV30
j_gene: TRBJ1-1
abundance: NA
d_gene: NA
CDR3aa: CAWSPPPGNTEAFF
CDR3nt: TGTGCCTGGAGTCCCCCCCCGGGGAACACTGAAGCTTTCTTT

v_gene: TRBV5-6
j_gene: TRBJ2-7
abundance: NA
d_gene: TRBD2
CDR3aa: CASSLRRLAGISYEQYF
CDR3nt: TGTGCCAGCAGCTTGAGGCGACTAGCGGGGATCTCCTACGAGCAGTACTTC

v_gene: TRBV2
j_gene: TRBJ1-5
abundance: NA
d_gene: TRBD1
CDR3aa: CASSMTGGRYSNQPQHF
CDR3nt: TGTGCCAGCAGCATGACAGGGGGCAGATATAGCAATCAGCCCCAGCATTTT

v_gene: TRBV9
j_gene: TRBJ2-3
abundance: NA
d_gene: NA
CDR3aa: CASSMLSGGDTQYF
CDR3nt: TGTGCCAGCAGCATGCTCAGTGGAGGAGATACGCAGTATTTT

v_gene: TRBV4-1
j_gene: TRBJ2-4
abundance: NA
d_gene: NA
CDR3aa: CASSTLAGTKNIQYF
CDR3nt: TGCGCCAGCAGCACCCTTGCGGGTACCAAAAACATTCAGTACTTC

v_gene: TRBV12-3/TRBV12-4
j_gene: TRBJ2-1
abundance: NA
d_gene: NA
CDR3aa: CASSLHSGDEQFF
CDR3nt: TGTGCCAGCAGTTTACACTCAGGGGATGAGCAGTTCTTC

v_gene: TRBV28
j_gene: TRBJ2-4
abundance: NA
d_gene: TRBD2
CDR3aa: CASTPGGVGAKNIQYF
CDR3nt: TGTGCCAGCACCCCGGGAGGAGTTGGAGCCAAAAACATTCAGTACTTC

v_gene: TRBV5-1
j_gene: TRBJ1-3
abundance: NA
d_gene: NA
CDR3aa: CASSSGLGSFSGNTIYF
CDR3nt: TGCGCCAGCAGCTCTGGACTGGGGAGTTTCTCTGGAAACACCATATATTTT

v_gene: TRBV5-4
j_gene: TRBJ1-5
abundance: NA
d_gene: TRBD1
CDR3aa: CASSPGPGTDGGKPQHF
CDR3nt: TGTGCCAGCAGCCCGGGCCCCGGGACAGATGGGGGAAAGCCCCAGCATTTT

v_gene: TRBV7-9
j_gene: TRBJ2-1
abundance: few
d_gene: NA
CDR3aa: CASSFRGSVINEQFF
CDR3nt: TGTGCCAGCAGCTTTCGGGGGTCAGTAATCAATGAGCAGTTCTTC

v_gene: TRBV28
j_gene: TRBJ2-3
abundance: NA
d_gene: NA
CDR3aa: CASSPDSNTDTQYF
CDR3nt: TGTGCCAGCAGCCCGGACTCTAACACAGATACGCAGTATTTT

v_gene: TRBV3-1/TRBV3-2
j_gene: TRBJ1-2
abundance: NA
d_gene: TRBD1
CDR3aa: CASSPTGDYGYTF
CDR3nt: TGTGCCAGCAGCCCCACAGGGGACTATGGCTACACCTTC

v_gene: TRBV19
j_gene: TRBJ2-1
abundance: NA
d_gene: TRBD2
CDR3aa: CASSILRTSYNEQFF
CDR3nt: TGTGCCAGTAGTATTTTGAGGACTAGCTACAATGAGCAGTTCTTC

v_gene: TRBV10-3
j_gene: TRBJ1-1
abundance: NA
d_gene: TRBD1
CDR3aa: CAIMDRGRTEAFF
CDR3nt: TGTGCCATCATGGACAGGGGGCGGACTGAAGCTTTCTTT

v_gene: TRBV9
j_gene: TRBJ2-3
abundance: NA
d_gene: TRBD2
CDR3aa: CASSTGGSDTQYF
CDR3nt: TGTGCCAGCTCGACGGGGGGGTCAGATACGCAGTATTTT

v_gene: TRBV5-4
j_gene: TRBJ2-5
abundance: NA
d_gene: NA
CDR3aa: CASSLVGEKTQYF
CDR3nt: TGTGCCAGCAGCTTGGTAGGGGAAAAGACCCAGTACTTC

v_gene: TRBV19
j_gene: TRBJ2-1
abundance: once
d_gene: TRBD2
CDR3aa: CATFGTNYNEQFF
CDR3nt: TGTGCCACCTTCGGGACTAATTACAATGAGCAGTTCTTC

v_gene: TRBV30
j_gene: TRBJ2-7
abundance: NA
d_gene: TRBD1
CDR3aa: CARTGGPYEQYF
CDR3nt: TGTGCCCGGACAGGGGGCCCCTACGAGCAGTACTTC

v_gene: TRBV7-9
j_gene: TRBJ2-2
abundance: NA
d_gene: NA
CDR3aa: CASSPPSAASTGELFF
CDR3nt: TGTGCCAGCAGCCCACCGAGCGCCGCGAGCACCGGGGAGCTGTTTTTT

v_gene: TRBV11-3
j_gene: TRBJ2-7
abundance: NA
d_gene: NA
CDR3aa: CASSNRVEQYF
CDR3nt: TGTGCCAGCAGCAACAGGGTCGAGCAGTACTTC

v_gene: TRBV5-1
j_gene: TRBJ1-4
abundance: few
d_gene: NA
CDR3aa: CASSFRQGRGNEKLFF
CDR3nt: TGCGCCAGCAGCTTCCGGCAGGGGAGGGGTAATGAAAAACTGTTTTTT

v_gene: TRBV6-2/TRBV6-3
j_gene: TRBJ2-7
abundance: NA
d_gene: TRBD2
CDR3aa: CASSYPTSGRSYEQYF
CDR3nt: TGTGCCAGCAGTTACCCTACTAGCGGGAGATCTTACGAGCAGTACTTC

v_gene: TRBV29-1
j_gene: TRBJ2-1
abundance: once
d_gene: NA
CDR3aa: CSVEGGDISYNEQFF
CDR3nt: TGCAGCGTTGAAGGAGGGGACATCTCCTACAATGAGCAGTTCTTC

v_gene: TRBV25-1
j_gene: TRBJ1-1
abundance: few
d_gene: NA
CDR3aa: CASSERTEAFF
CDR3nt: TGTGCCAGCAGTGAGCGTACTGAAGCTTTCTTT

v_gene: TRBV9
j_gene: TRBJ1-5
abundance: NA
d_gene: TRBD1
CDR3aa: CASSVEGAQPQHF
CDR3nt: TGTGCCAGCAGCGTAGAGGGGGCGCAGCCCCAGCATTTT

v_gene: TRBV5-7
j_gene: TRBJ2-5
abundance: NA
d_gene: NA
CDR3aa: CASSLSRGLQTQYF
CDR3nt: TGTGCCAGCAGCTTGTCGCGGGGTCTGCAGACCCAGTACTTC

v_gene: TRBV12-3/TRBV12-4
j_gene: TRBJ2-3
abundance: NA
d_gene: TRBD2
CDR3aa: CAIERGGRDTQYF
CDR3nt: TGTGCCATTGAGCGGGGGGGCCGAGATACGCAGTATTTT

v_gene: TRBV15
j_gene: TRBJ1-6
abundance: NA
d_gene: NA
CDR3aa: CATSSRSYNSPLHF
CDR3nt: TGTGCCACCAGCTCCCGCTCCTATAATTCACCCCTCCACTTT

v_gene: TRBV7-2
j_gene: TRBJ2-1
abundance: NA
d_gene: TRBD2
CDR3aa: CASSLLLAGASGNEQFF
CDR3nt: TGTGCCAGCAGCTTACTGTTAGCGGGGGCCTCCGGTAATGAGCAGTTCTTC

v_gene: TRBV7-2
j_gene: TRBJ2-4
abundance: NA
d_gene: TRBD2
CDR3aa: CASSYYGGGKNIQYF
CDR3nt: TGTGCCAGCAGCTATTACGGGGGAGGGAAAAACATTCAGTACTTC

v_gene: TRBV9
j_gene: TRBJ1-6
abundance: NA
d_gene: NA
CDR3aa: CASSEWTGNSPLHF
CDR3nt: TGTGCCAGCAGCGAATGGACGGGGAATTCACCCCTCCACTTT

v_gene: TRBV5-8
j_gene: TRBJ1-6
abundance: NA
d_gene: TRBD1
CDR3aa: CASRLRGTGFNSPLHF
CDR3nt: TGTGCCAGCAGATTACGTGGGACAGGGTTTAACTCACCCCTCCACTTT

v_gene: TRBV4-3
j_gene: TRBJ2-5
abundance: NA
d_gene: NA
CDR3aa: CASSQVPGREETQYF
CDR3nt: TGCGCCAGCAGCCAAGTACCAGGCAGGGAAGAGACCCAGTACTTC

v_gene: TRBV7-2
j_gene: TRBJ1-6
abundance: NA
d_gene: NA
CDR3aa: CASSLVGTGLYSPLHF
CDR3nt: TGTGCCAGCAGCTTAGTGGGCACAGGGTTGTATTCACCCCTCCACTTT

v_gene: TRBV20-1
j_gene: TRBJ2-7
abundance: NA
d_gene: TRBD1
CDR3aa: CSASRQGVTYEQYF
CDR3nt: TGCAGTGCTAGTCGGCAGGGGGTTACCTACGAGCAGTACTTC

v_gene: TRBV24-1
j_gene: TRBJ2-2
abundance: NA
d_gene: NA
CDR3aa: CATSDQGIGELFF
CDR3nt: TGTGCCACCAGTGATCAGGGAATCGGGGAGCTGTTTTTT

v_gene: TRBV3-1/TRBV3-2
j_gene: TRBJ2-2
abundance: NA
d_gene: TRBD1
CDR3aa: CASSQVGDRAPGELFF
CDR3nt: TGTGCCAGCAGCCAAGTGGGGGACAGGGCCCCCGGGGAGCTGTTTTTT

v_gene: TRBV28
j_gene: TRBJ2-7
abundance: NA
d_gene: TRBD2
CDR3aa: CASSVGLAGENYEQYF
CDR3nt: TGTGCCAGCAGTGTCGGACTAGCGGGGGAAAACTACGAGCAGTACTTC

v_gene: TRBV11-2
j_gene: TRBJ2-3
abundance: NA
d_gene: TRBD2
CDR3aa: CASLLRSGSSTDTQYF
CDR3nt: TGTGCCAGCTTACTTCGCAGCGGGAGTAGCACAGATACGCAGTATTTT

v_gene: TRBV12-5
j_gene: TRBJ2-5
abundance: NA
d_gene: TRBD2
CDR3aa: CASGFTGLAGKETQYF
CDR3nt: TGTGCTAGTGGTTTCACCGGACTAGCGGGGAAAGAGACCCAGTACTTC

v_gene: TRBV18
j_gene: TRBJ2-5
abundance: NA
d_gene: TRBD2
CDR3aa: CASSPRGLAETQYF
CDR3nt: TGTGCCAGCTCACCGAGGGGACTAGCAGAGACCCAGTACTTC

v_gene: TRBV5-6
j_gene: TRBJ1-2
abundance: few
d_gene: NA
CDR3aa: CASSPAWGDGPGYTF
CDR3nt: TGTGCCAGCAGCCCTGCGTGGGGGGACGGACCGGGCTACACCTTC